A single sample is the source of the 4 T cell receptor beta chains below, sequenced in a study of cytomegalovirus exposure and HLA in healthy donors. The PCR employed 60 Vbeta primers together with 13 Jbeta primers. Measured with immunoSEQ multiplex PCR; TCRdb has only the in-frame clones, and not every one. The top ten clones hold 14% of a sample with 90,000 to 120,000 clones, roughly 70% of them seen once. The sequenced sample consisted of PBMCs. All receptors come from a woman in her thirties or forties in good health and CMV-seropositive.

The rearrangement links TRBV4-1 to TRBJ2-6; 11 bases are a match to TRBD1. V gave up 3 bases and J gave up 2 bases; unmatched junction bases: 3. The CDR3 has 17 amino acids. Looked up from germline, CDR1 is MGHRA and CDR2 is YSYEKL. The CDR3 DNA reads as TGCGCCAGCAGCCAGAGGACAGGGGGCGCTGGGGCCAACGTCCTGACTTTC. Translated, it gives CASSQRTGGAGANVLTF.

The CDR3 DNA follows: TGTGCCAGCAGTGAATTAGGGGCTACGGATAATTCACCCCTCCACTTT. This sequence encodes CASSELGATDNSPLHF. This chain joins TRBV25-1 and TRBJ1-6, with D tentatively TRBD1 (5 bases). Germline CDR1 MGHDK, CDR2 SYGVNS. The CDR3 consists of 16 residues. V lost 1 base and J lost 5, with 12 bases in between.

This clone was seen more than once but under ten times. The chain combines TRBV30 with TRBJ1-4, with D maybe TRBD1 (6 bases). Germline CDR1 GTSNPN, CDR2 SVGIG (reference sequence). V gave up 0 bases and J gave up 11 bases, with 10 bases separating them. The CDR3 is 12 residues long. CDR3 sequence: CAWSVQGWKLFF. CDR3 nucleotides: TGTGCCTGGAGTGTACAGGGATGGAAACTGTTTTTT.

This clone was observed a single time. The CDR3 here is CASSFLDRGAYEQYF. DNA for the CDR3: TGTGCCAGCAGCTTTTTAGACAGGGGAGCTTACGAGCAGTACTTC. This chain uses TRBV11-1 with TRBJ2-7, with TRBD1 identical over 8 bases. The CDR3 contains 15 residues. V dropped 3 bases and J dropped 4; count of bases not matched to a gene: 8. Germline V lookup: CDR1 SGHAT, CDR2 FQDESV (reference sequence).